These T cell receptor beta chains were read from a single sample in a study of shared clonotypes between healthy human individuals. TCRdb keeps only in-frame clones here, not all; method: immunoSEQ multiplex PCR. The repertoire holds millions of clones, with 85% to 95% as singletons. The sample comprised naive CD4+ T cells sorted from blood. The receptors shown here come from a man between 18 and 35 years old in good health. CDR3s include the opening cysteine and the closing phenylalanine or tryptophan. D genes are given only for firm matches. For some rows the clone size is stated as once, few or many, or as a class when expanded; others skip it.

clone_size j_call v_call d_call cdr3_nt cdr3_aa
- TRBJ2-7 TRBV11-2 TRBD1 TGTGCCAGCAGCGTGGACAGGTACGTGATGTACGAGCAGTACTTC CASSVDRYVMYEQYF
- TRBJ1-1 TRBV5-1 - TGCGCCAGCAGCTTGGGACAGCCGAACACTGAAGCTTTCTTT CASSLGQPNTEAFF
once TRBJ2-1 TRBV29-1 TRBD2 TGCAGCGTTAATAGGGGAGGGGATGAGCAGTTCTTC CSVNRGGDEQFF
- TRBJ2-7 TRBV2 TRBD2 TGTGCCAGCAGTCCATCCGGACTAGCCAACTACGAGCAGTACTTC CASSPSGLANYEQYF
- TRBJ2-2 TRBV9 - TGTGCCAGCAGCGCTCGGGACACGAACACCGGGGAGCTGTTTTTT CASSARDTNTGELFF
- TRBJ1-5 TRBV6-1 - TGTGCCAGCTCCAATCCCTCAGATAGCAATCAGCCCCAGCATTTT CASSNPSDSNQPQHF
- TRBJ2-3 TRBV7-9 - TGTGCCAGCAGCTTCCCAGCTGGCGGCACAGATACGCAGTATTTT CASSFPAGGTDTQYF
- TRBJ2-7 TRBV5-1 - TGCGCCAGCAGCTGGGGACACGGGGCGATCTACGAGCAGTACTTC CASSWGHGAIYEQYF
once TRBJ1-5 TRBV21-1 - TGTGCCAGCAGCAAAATCGGTAGCAATCAGCCCCAGCATTTT CASSKIGSNQPQHF
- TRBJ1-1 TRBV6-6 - TGTGCCAGCAGTTCCGACTACCGGGACACTGAAGCTTTCTTT CASSSDYRDTEAFF
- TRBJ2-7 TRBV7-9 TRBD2 TGTGCCAGCAGCTCCCCGGGACTAGCGGGGGTCTACGAGCAGTACTTC CASSSPGLAGVYEQYF
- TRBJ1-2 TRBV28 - TGTGCCAGCAGGGCCAGCGGTGTCTATGGCTACACCTTC CASRASGVYGYTF
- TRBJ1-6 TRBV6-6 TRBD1 TGTGCCAGCAGCAAGACCTGGACAGGGCTGAATTCACCCCTCCACTTT CASSKTWTGLNSPLHF
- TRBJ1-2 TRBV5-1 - TGCGCCAGCAGCCTGGGGTGGGGTAATAACTATGGCTACACCTTC CASSLGWGNNYGYTF
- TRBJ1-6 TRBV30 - TGTGCCTGGACGGGGGGGCGGAATTCACCCCTCCACTTT CAWTGGRNSPLHF
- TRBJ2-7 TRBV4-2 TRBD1 TGTGCCAGCAGCCAACGGACAGGGGGATTGTACGAGCAGTACTTC CASSQRTGGLYEQYF
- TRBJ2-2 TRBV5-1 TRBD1 TGCGCCAGCAGCGTTGGCCACCTGGGGGTGGGACAGTCGAACACCGGGGAGCTGTTTTTT CASSVGHLGVGQSNTGELFF
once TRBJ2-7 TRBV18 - TGTGCCAGCTCACCACGTGGGACACCTTACGAGCAGTACTTC CASSPRGTPYEQYF
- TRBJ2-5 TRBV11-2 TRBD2 TGTGCCAGCAGCTTAGATGGGAGGGGTGAGACCCAGTACTTC CASSLDGRGETQYF
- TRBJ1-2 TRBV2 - TGTGCCACCAGTCCAAGTGGCTACACCTTC CATSPSGYTF
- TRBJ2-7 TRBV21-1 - TGTGCCAGCAGCAATCCGGGACAGCGGCACGAGCAGTACTTC CASSNPGQRHEQYF
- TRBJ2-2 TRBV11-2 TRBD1 TGTGCCAGCAGCTTAGCCGGGACAGGGTTAAGATCCGGGGAGCTGTTTTTT CASSLAGTGLRSGELFF
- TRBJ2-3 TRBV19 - TGTGCCAGTAGTATGACGGGGGCCACAGATACGCAGTATTTT CASSMTGATDTQYF
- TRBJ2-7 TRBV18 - TGTGCCAGCTCACCGAACGACAGGGAGGGAGGCGAGCAGTACTTC CASSPNDREGGEQYF
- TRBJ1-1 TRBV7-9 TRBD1 TGTGCCAGCAGCTTAGTCAGACAGGGGGCGAGCACTGAAGCTTTCTTT CASSLVRQGASTEAFF
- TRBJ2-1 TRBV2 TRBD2 TGTGCCAGCAGTGGCGGGAGAAGCTCCTACAATGAGCAGTTCTTC CASSGGRSSYNEQFF
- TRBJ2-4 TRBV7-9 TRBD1 TGTGCCAGCAGCAACCAGGGGGCGGCCAAAAACATTCAGTACTTC CASSNQGAAKNIQYF
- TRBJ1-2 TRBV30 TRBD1 TGTGCCAGCTTCCCTGCCACAGGGGACCTACGCGGCTACACCTTC CASFPATGDLRGYTF
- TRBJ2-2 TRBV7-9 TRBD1 TGTGCCAGCAGCCCTGAAGGGACAGGGATCACCGGGGAGCTGTTTTTT CASSPEGTGITGELFF
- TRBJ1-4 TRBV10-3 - TGTGCCATCAGTGAGTTGGGGCAGGGGTCAACTAATGAAAAACTGTTTTTT CAISELGQGSTNEKLFF
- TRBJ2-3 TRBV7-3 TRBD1 TGTGCCAGCAGCTTAACAGGGGGCTACACAGATACGCAGTATTTT CASSLTGGYTDTQYF
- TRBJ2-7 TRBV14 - TGTGCCAGCAGTCCATCCGGAGTCTACGAGCAGTACTTC CASSPSGVYEQYF
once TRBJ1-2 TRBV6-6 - TGTGCCAGCAGTTATATAGGGGACTATGGCTACACCTTC CASSYIGDYGYTF
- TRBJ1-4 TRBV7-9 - TGTGCCAGCAGTTTCACCCAGGGGAGTGGTGAAAAACTGTTTTTT CASSFTQGSGEKLFF
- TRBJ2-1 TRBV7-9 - TGTGCCAGCAGCTTAGATAAGGGTAGCTCCTACAATGAGCAGTTCTTC CASSLDKGSSYNEQFF
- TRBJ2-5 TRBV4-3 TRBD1 TGCGCCAGCAGCCAAGATCTCGGCGAACAGGGGGCAGGTGAGACCCAGTACTTC CASSQDLGEQGAGETQYF
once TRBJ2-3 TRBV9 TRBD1 TGTGCCAGCAGCGCGGACAGGGGGCCGGCAGATACGCAGTATTTT CASSADRGPADTQYF
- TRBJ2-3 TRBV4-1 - TGCGCCAGCAGCCTCGGGACCACCACAGATACGCAGTATTTT CASSLGTTTDTQYF
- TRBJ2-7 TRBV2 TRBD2 TGTGCCAGCGGTCACGTGGCGGGAGTCGGCTCCTACGAGCAGTACTTC CASGHVAGVGSYEQYF
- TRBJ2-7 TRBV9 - TGTGCCAGCAGCTCGGACTCCTACGAGCAGTACTTC CASSSDSYEQYF
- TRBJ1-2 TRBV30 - TGTGCCTGGAGTGTATCTCCTGCCCGTGTCGTCTACACCTTC CAWSVSPARVVYTF
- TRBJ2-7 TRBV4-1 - TGCGCCAGCAGCCCAGGTACTATCGATTACGAGCAGTACTTC CASSPGTIDYEQYF
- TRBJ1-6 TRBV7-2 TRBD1 TGTGCCAGCAGCCTGGGACAGAATGATTCACCCCTCCACTTT CASSLGQNDSPLHF
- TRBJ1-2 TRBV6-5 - TGTGCCAGCAGTTCCCGGGACCGCCTGGGGAATGGCTACACCTTC CASSSRDRLGNGYTF
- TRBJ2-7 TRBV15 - TGTGCCACCAGCAGGGGGGGCAGCACCTACGAGCAGTACTTC CATSRGGSTYEQYF
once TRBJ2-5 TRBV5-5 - TGTGCCAGCAGCCTGGGGCAGTTAGAAGAGACCCAGTACTTC CASSLGQLEETQYF
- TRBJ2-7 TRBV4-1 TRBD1 TGCGCCAGCAGCCAACCGGGACAGGGCTTCTACGAGCAGTACTTC CASSQPGQGFYEQYF
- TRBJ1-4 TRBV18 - TGTGCCAGCTCACCCACGATATGGCCTGGGACTAATGAAAAACTGTTTTTT CASSPTIWPGTNEKLFF
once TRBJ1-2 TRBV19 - TGTGCCAGTAGTATGGTTCGTGACCGCTACACCTTC CASSMVRDRYTF
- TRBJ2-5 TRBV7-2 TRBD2 TGTGCCAGCAGCCTCGGGCTAGCGGGAGGTTCTTCTGGGGAGACCCAGTACTTC CASSLGLAGGSSGETQYF
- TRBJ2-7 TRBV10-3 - TGTGCCATCAAAGGGACCCAGGACTCCTACGAGCAGTACTTC CAIKGTQDSYEQYF
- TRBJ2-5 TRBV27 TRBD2 TGTGCCAGCAGTGTGGTAGCGGGAGGGGGGGAGACCCAGTACTTC CASSVVAGGGETQYF
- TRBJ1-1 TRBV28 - TGTGCCAGCACCTCGCCTGGGAAGACTGAAGCTTTCTTT CASTSPGKTEAFF
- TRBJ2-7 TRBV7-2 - TGTGCCAGCAGCTCTGGGGCCTACGAGCAGTACTTC CASSSGAYEQYF
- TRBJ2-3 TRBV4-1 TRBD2 TGCGCCAGCAGCCAAGAAACGACTAGCGGGACGAAGTATTTT CASSQETTSGTKYF